This T cell receptor (beta chain) was captured in a study of control samples from healthy donors and cancer patients. This CDR3 region has 15 residues. Germline V CDR1 and CDR2: SGHRS, YFSETQ. V was shortened by 6 bases and J by 7 bases, with 19 bases between the two germline ends. Libraries were prepared by immunoSEQ multiplex PCR; TCRdb keeps only in-frame clonotypes and omits some of them. The repertoire holds about 160,000 clones, with about 87% as singletons. The clonotype was recovered from a man aged 25 to 45 in good health. V usage is TRBV5-1 and J usage is TRBJ2-2; D is ambiguous. The sample comprised blood. The CDR3 region is CASKGSPGDGGELFF. The CDR3 DNA sequence: TGCGCCAGCAAGGGTTCCCCCGGCGATGGCGGGGAGCTGTTTTTT.